A single sample gave rise to the 25 T cell receptor beta chains below, sequenced in a study of T cells in Graves' hyperthyroidism and ophthalmopathy. Amplification yielded TCR beta CDR3 regions, with RNA transcripts as the source. First-round RT-PCR with HTBI primers amplified the TCR CDR3 region. From the multiplex PCR reads, TCRdb called clonotypes with MiXCR, one entry per CDR3 protein. The repertoire includes 600,000 to 850,000 distinct CDR3 sequences, approximately 18% of them detected once, and 15% to 20% sits in the top ten. The sequencing input was blood. The receptors originated from a woman in her fifties or sixties with Graves' hyperthyroidism that later progressed to Graves' ophthalmopathy.

The chain links TRBV29-1 to TRBJ2-1; TRBD2 aligns across 13 bases. The CDR3 sequence is 14 residues long. The V gene's germline CDR1 is SQVTM and CDR2 ANQGSEA. J was trimmed by 7 bases and V by 7 bases; bases with no gene match: 7. CDR3 loop: CSARTSGGGNEQFF. CDR3 nucleotides: TGCAGCGCAAGGACTAGCGGGGGTGGGAATGAGCAGTTCTTC.

This clonotype appeared a few times. J is TRBJ1-5 and V is TRBV4-1, with a weak D call TRBD1 (6 bases). There are 15 residues in the CDR3. CDR1 and CDR2 (germline): MGHRA, YSYEKL. Trimming left V 3 bases short and J 5 bases short, with 14 bases between. CDR3 nucleotides: TGCGCCAGCAGCCATCAAGGCAAGGGGGATCAGCCCCAGCATTTT. It specifies CASSHQGKGDQPQHF.

The chain employs TRBV20-1 and TRBJ1-1; D might be TRBD1 (6 bases). CDR3 length: 17 residues. CDR1 and CDR2 from the germline V gene are DFQATT and SNEGSKA (reference sequence). CDR3 bases: TGCAGCGCCGGAAAGTGGGTACAGGGTCTGAGGGGCACTGAAGCTTTCTTT. It codes for CSAGKWVQGLRGTEAFF.

The rearrangement joins TRBV6-1 to TRBJ1-5; the D gene is possibly TRBD1 (5 bases). Trimming stripped 10 bases from V and 2 bases from J, with 9 bases between. Germline V gives CDR1 MNHNS, CDR2 SASEGT. CDR3 length: 12 amino acids. CDR3 DNA sequence: TGTGCCACCGGGGCTGGCAATCAGCCCCAGCATTTT. Amino acid sequence: CATGAGNQPQHF.

This chain connects TRBV18 to TRBJ2-2; weak D call: TRBD1 (5 bases). Germline V lookup: CDR1 KGHSH, CDR2 LQKENI. This CDR3 region has 17 residues. V was pared by 0 bases and J by 7 bases, with 18 bases between. The CDR3: CASSPPYRSIDGGELFF. The DNA of the CDR3 is TGTGCCAGCTCACCACCTTACAGGTCCATCGACGGCGGGGAGCTGTTTTTT.

This clonotype was found many times. The chain links TRBV2 to TRBJ2-7, with D perhaps TRBD2 (5 bases). The CDR3 is made up of 16 amino acids. Looked up from germline, CDR1 is SNHLY and CDR2 is FYNNEI. V was trimmed by 3 bases and J by 2 bases, leaving 17 bases between them. In DNA form, the CDR3 reads TGTGCCAGCAGTGACGCACCCCGGGATCCTACCTACGAGCAGTACTTC. Its translation is CASSDAPRDPTYEQYF.

This clonotype was found a few times. The gene calls are TRBV6-1 and TRBJ1-6, with TRBD1 identical over 7 bases. The V and J ends lost 6 bases and 10 bases, in that order; junction bases with no gene match: 9. The CDR3 consists of 14 residues. Germline V gene data show CDR1 as MNHNS and CDR2 as SASEGT. CDR3: CASSDRVAESPLHF. The CDR3 bases are TGTGCCAGCAGCGACAGGGTAGCGGAGTCACCCCTCCACTTT.

The table lists this clonotype with many counts. The V and J genes are TRBV13 and TRBJ1-5; D unclear. The CDR3 extends over 13 amino acids. Germline-derived CDR1 and CDR2 are PRHDT and FYEKMQ (reference sequence). Trimming removed 1 base at V and 9 bases at J, with 10 bases between. DNA for the CDR3: TGTGCCAGCAGCTTAGACGGCGAGGGGCCCCAGCATTTT. The encoded protein is CASSLDGEGPQHF.

This clonotype was detected ten times or more. The chain uses TRBV2 and TRBJ1-6, with D uncertain. Trimming removed 6 bases from V and 7 bases from J, with 10 bases in between. CDR1 and CDR2 from the germline V gene are SNHLY and FYNNEI. This CDR3 is 13 amino acids long. The CDR3 loop reads CASRSDLNSPLHF. In DNA form, the CDR3 reads TGTGCCAGCAGGTCGGACTTAAATTCACCCCTCCACTTT.

Many counts were recorded for this clonotype. The chain combines TRBV5-1 with TRBJ2-1, with TRBD2 matching over 7 bases. Germline CDR1 SGHRS, CDR2 YFSETQ. After removal of 6 bases from V and 8 bases from J, the junction contained 11 bases not matched to a gene. The CDR3 consists of 14 residues. The CDR3 reads CASTAGDLPHEQFF. The CDR3 DNA is TGCGCCAGCACGGCGGGGGACCTACCGCATGAGCAGTTCTTC.

The sample holds a few counts of this clonotype. The chain carries TRBV20-1 and TRBJ1-6; 8 nucleotides agree with TRBD1. The germline V gene has CDR1 DFQATT and CDR2 SNEGSKA (reference sequence). The CDR3 sequence is 14 residues long. CDR3 region: CSAREDRVNSPLHF. The CDR3 nucleotides are TGCAGCGCTCGGGAGGACAGGGTGAATTCACCCCTCCACTTT.

Notes on this clonotype: Germline is not matched at one junction end, which may reflect a read error. The chain joins TRBV25-1 to TRBJ1-1, with 8 bases fitting TRBD1. The germline V gene encodes CDR1 MGHDK and CDR2 SYGVNS. This CDR3 region has 14 residues. Here the CDR3 DNA reads TGTGCCAGCGCCGGACAGGGTATGAACACTGAAGCTTCCTTT. Amino acids: CASAGQGMNTEASF.

In this sample, this clonotype turned up many times. The V and J genes are TRBV12-3 or TRBV12-4 and TRBJ1-2, with D maybe TRBD1 (5 bases). There are 14 residues in the CDR3. The V end lost 11 bases, the J end lost 4 bases, and 20 bases lay between the germline ends. The CDR3 reads CAYRVEERGYGYTF. CDR3 in DNA: TGTGCCTACCGGGTAGAGGAGAGGGGCTATGGCTACACCTTC.

This clonotype showed up many times. The rearrangement uses TRBV5-1 and TRBJ2-5; 10 bases fit TRBD1. CDR1 and CDR2 (germline): SGHRS, YFSETQ. V shed 4 bases and J 2 bases; nucleotides not matched to a gene: 5. This CDR3 comprises 15 residues. This chain's CDR3 is CASSRGQGKQETQYF. As DNA, the CDR3 is TGCGCCAGCAGCCGGGGACAGGGGAAGCAAGAGACCCAGTACTTC.

In DNA, the CDR3 is TGTGCCAGCAGTTTAAACAGCCTAGAAGAAAAACTGTTTTTT. Translated: CASSLNSLEEKLFF. The chain links TRBV27 to TRBJ1-4; D not resolved. The CDR3 is made up of 14 amino acids. Trimming removed 2 bases from V and 8 bases from J, with 12 bases in between. The V gene's germline CDR1 is MNHEY and CDR2 SMNVEV (reference sequence).

The chain joins TRBV6-1 to TRBJ1-2; possibly TRBD1 for D (6 bases). Germline lookup yields CDR1 MNHNS and CDR2 SASEGT. The V and J ends lost 6 bases and 3 bases respectively, with 14 bases between them. The CDR3 runs 14 residues. Here the CDR3 DNA reads TGTGCCAGCAGCCCGGGACAACTAGACTATGGCTACACCTTC. Translated: CASSPGQLDYGYTF.

This clonotype appeared many times. V usage is TRBV11-2 and J usage is TRBJ1-4, with D possibly matching TRBD1 (6 bases). Germline V lookup: CDR1 SGHAT, CDR2 FQNNGV. This CDR3 spans 15 amino acids. Deletions cut 5 bases from V and 3 bases from J, with 13 bases between. CDR3 sequence reads: CASSILGGPNEKLFF. The CDR3 DNA is TGTGCCAGCAGCATACTCGGGGGGCCTAATGAAAAACTGTTTTTT. The full variable domain, with the rest looked up from reference TRBV11-2 and TRBJ1-4, is EAGVAQSPRYKIIEKRQSVAFWCNPISGHATLYWYQQILGQGPKLLIQFQNNGVVDDSQLPKDRFSAERLKGVDSTLKIQPAKLEDSAVYLCASSILGGPNEKLFFGSGTQLSVL.

This clonotype showed up just a few times. The chain links TRBV29-1 to TRBJ2-5; 12 bases agree with TRBD2. V lost 4 bases and J lost 5; bases outside the gene matches: 5. The CDR3 sequence is 14 residues long. Germline CDR1 and CDR2: SQVTM and ANQGSEA. The DNA for the CDR3 is TGCAGCGTTGGAACTAGCGGGGGGTACGAGACCCAGTACTTC. Amino acids: CSVGTSGGYETQYF.

There are a few counts of this clonotype. The V gene is TRBV7-8, the J gene TRBJ1-4; unclear D gene. Per germline, CDR1 SGHVS and CDR2 FQNEAQ. Trimming shortened V by 0 bases and J by 0 bases, and 8 bases separated the two germline ends. CDR3 length equals 16 residues. Here the CDR3 reads CASSLAVAATNEKLFF. In nucleotides, the CDR3 is TGTGCCAGCAGCTTAGCAGTCGCGGCAACTAATGAAAAACTGTTTTTT.

The V call is TRBV6-9, the J call TRBJ1-5; D unresolved. CDR1 MNHGY and CDR2 SVAAGI come from the germline V gene. The CDR3 is 16 amino acids. Between the trimmed V and J ends, which lost 4 bases and 0 bases, there was a span of 13 bases. The CDR3 sequence: CASSSSSVYSNQPQHF. CDR3 bases: TGTGCCAGCAGTTCCTCGTCAGTCTATAGCAATCAGCCCCAGCATTTT.

The sample holds many counts of this clonotype. The chain has TRBV30 and TRBJ2-1; tentatively, D is TRBD2 (6 bases). The CDR3 runs to 11 residues. V shed 8 bases and J shed 4 bases, with 9 bases lying between them. Germline loops: CDR1 GTSNPN, CDR2 SVGIG (reference sequence). The CDR3 protein is CARAGYNEQFF. CDR3 DNA sequence: TGTGCCCGGGCGGGATACAATGAGCAGTTCTTC.

Remarks on this clonotype: This sequence may be a read error, since a much larger clone differs from it by one base. The rearrangement joins TRBV11-2 to TRBJ2-3; D may be TRBD2 (5 bases). Germline lookup yields CDR1 SGHAT and CDR2 FQNNGV. The CDR3 contains 14 residues. CDR3 residues: CASSPRGTLDTQCF. For the CDR3, the DNA is TGTGCCAGCTCACCACGGGGTACCCTAGATACGCAGTGTTTT.

This clonotype was picked up a small number of times. The rearrangement uses TRBV7-2 and TRBJ2-2; the match to TRBD1 covers 11 bases. CDR1 SGHTA and CDR2 FQGNSA come from the germline V gene. The ends lost 1 base at V and 7 bases at J; junction bases unmatched: 8. CDR3 length equals 17 residues. This CDR3 is CASSLGLDRGPVGELFF. The DNA for the CDR3 is TGTGCCAGCAGCTTAGGCCTGGACAGGGGGCCGGTCGGGGAGCTGTTTTTT.

This clonotype was observed at least ten times. The chain recombines TRBV10-3 with TRBJ1-5, with TRBD1 matching 8 bases. CDR1 and CDR2 from the germline V gene are ENHRY and SYGVKD. This CDR3 comprises 15 residues. Losses at the gene ends were 2 bases for V and 1 base for J; bases not matched to a gene: 1. The CDR3: CAISEGQGSNQPQHF. CDR3 in DNA: TGTGCCATCAGTGAGGGACAGGGAAGCAATCAGCCCCAGCATTTT.

There are many counts of this clonotype. This chain joins TRBV11-2 and TRBJ2-5; D is uncertain. V was cut by 5 bases and J by 5 bases, with 15 bases left in between. The CDR3 covers 14 residues. Germline CDR1 and CDR2: SGHAT and FQNNGV. The CDR3, as DNA: TGTGCCAGCAGCCCCAAGTCCCCGGTGGAGACCCAGTACTTC. Protein: CASSPKSPVETQYF.